This T cell receptor (beta chain) comes out of a study of CD8+CD57+ T cells in acquired aplastic anemia. About the study: Sorted CD4+ and CD8+ cells gave a mean 3.2 ug DNA, range about 0.2 to 27.4 ug.

Germline V gene sequence: CDR1 SGHTA, CDR2 FQGTGA. The CDR3 is 16 residues long. Germline trimming cut 5 bases from V and 5 bases from J; bases unmatched to any gene: 6. Genomic DNA constituted the template upon which TCR beta VDJ and CDR3 profiling was performed. TCRdb independently ran MiXCR on the reads; one entry per CDR3 protein. The data contain tens of thousands of distinct CDR3 sequences, around 76% of them singletons. This clonotype was detected only once. The genes are TRBV7-3 and TRBJ2-5; 15 bases fit TRBD2. The sequence was collected from a human donor in good health, serving as a control. The sample was sorted CD4+, CD8+, or CD8+CD57+ T cells (not recorded which) from PBMCs. The CDR3 reads CASSQGLAGGSETQYF. The CDR3 coding sequence is TGTGCCAGCAGCCAGGGACTAGCGGGAGGCTCGGAGACCCAGTACTTC. The whole variable domain, remainder taken from reference TRBV7-3 and TRBJ2-5, is GAGVSQTPSNKVTEKGKYVELRCDPISGHTALYWYRQSLGQGPEFLIYFQGTGAADDSGLPNDRFFAVRPEGSVSTLKIQRTERGDSAVYLCASSQGLAGGSETQYFGPGTRLLVL.